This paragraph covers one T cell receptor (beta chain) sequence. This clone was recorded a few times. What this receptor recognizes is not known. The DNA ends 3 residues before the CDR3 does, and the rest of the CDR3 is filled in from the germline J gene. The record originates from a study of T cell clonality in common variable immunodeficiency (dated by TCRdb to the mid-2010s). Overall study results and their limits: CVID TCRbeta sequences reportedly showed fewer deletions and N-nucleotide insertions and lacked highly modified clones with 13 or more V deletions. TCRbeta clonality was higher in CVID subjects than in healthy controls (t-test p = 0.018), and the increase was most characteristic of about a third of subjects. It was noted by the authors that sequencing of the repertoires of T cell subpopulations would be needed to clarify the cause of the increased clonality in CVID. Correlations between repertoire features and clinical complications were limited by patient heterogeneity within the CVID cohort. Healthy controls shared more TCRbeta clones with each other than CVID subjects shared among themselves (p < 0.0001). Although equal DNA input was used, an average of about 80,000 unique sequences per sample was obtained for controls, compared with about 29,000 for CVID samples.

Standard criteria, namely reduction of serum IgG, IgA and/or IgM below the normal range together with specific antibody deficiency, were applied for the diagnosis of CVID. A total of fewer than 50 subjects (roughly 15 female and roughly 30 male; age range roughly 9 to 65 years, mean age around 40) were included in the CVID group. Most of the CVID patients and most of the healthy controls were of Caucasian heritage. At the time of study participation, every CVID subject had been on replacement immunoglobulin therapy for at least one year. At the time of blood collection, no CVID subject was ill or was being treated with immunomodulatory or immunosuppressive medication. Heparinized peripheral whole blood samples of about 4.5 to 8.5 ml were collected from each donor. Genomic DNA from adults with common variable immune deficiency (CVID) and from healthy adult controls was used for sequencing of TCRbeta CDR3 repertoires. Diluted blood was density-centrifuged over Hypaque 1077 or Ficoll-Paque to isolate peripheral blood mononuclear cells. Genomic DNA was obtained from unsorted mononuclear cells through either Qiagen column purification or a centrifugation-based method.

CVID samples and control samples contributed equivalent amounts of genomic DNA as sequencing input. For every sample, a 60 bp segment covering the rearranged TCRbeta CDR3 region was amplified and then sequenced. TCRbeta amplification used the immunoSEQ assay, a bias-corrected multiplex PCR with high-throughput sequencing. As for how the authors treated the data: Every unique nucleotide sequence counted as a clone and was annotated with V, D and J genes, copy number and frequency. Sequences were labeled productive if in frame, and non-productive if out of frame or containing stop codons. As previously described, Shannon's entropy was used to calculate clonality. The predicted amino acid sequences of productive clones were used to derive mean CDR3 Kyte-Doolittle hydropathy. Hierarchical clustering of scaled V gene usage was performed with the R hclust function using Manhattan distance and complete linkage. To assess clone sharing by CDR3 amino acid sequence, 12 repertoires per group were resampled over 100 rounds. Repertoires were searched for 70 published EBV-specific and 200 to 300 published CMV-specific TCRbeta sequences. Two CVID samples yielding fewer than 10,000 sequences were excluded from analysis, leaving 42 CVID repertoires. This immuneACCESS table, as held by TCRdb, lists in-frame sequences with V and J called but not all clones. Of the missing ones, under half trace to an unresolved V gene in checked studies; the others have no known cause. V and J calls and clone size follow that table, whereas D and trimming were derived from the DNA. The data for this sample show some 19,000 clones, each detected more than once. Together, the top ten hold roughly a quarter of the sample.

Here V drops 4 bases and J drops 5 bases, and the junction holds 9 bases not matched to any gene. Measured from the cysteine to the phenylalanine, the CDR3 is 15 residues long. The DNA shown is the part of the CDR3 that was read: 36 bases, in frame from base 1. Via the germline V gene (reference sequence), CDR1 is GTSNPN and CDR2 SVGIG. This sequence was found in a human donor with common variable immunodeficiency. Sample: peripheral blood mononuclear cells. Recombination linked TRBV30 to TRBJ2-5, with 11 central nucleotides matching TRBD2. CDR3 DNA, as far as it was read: TGTGCCTGGACCTGGGGTAGCGGGGGGGTGGAGACC. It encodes CAWTWGSGGVET. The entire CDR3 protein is CAWTWGSGGVETQYF.